Listed here are 5 T cell receptor beta chains from one sample, sequenced in a study of cytomegalovirus exposure and HLA in healthy donors. This PCR relied on a set of 60 Vbeta primers and 13 Jbeta primers. Assay used: immunoSEQ multiplex PCR; TCRdb lists only in-frame clones, some missing. The sample yields approximately 190,000 clones, around 86% seen once. The specimen was PBMCs. These receptors originate from a man aged 25-45 years in good health and CMV-seronegative.

The chain carries TRBV4-1 and TRBJ1-5, with no clear D. CDR3 size: 15 residues. From germline, CDR1 is MGHRA and CDR2 YSYEKL. The germline V and J ends were trimmed by 1 base and 0 bases, with 7 bases remaining between them. In DNA form, the CDR3 reads TGCGCCAGCAGCCAAGCACACAATAGCAATCAGCCCCAGCATTTT. Its protein product is CASSQAHNSNQPQHF.

The chain carries TRBV10-3 and TRBJ1-1, with D tentatively TRBD1 (6 bases). Trimming removed 1 base from V and 1 base from J, with 10 bases in between. Germline CDR1 reads ENHRY; CDR2 reads SYGVKD. This CDR3 contains 15 residues. The CDR3 DNA is TGTGCCATCAGTGAGTTTGAAGGGGGGAACACTGAAGCTTTCTTT. Its protein product is CAISEFEGGNTEAFF.

V gene TRBV4-2 combines with J gene TRBJ1-1; TRBD1 might be the D (5 bases). The germline V gene has CDR1 LGHNA and CDR2 YNFKEQ. The CDR3 extends over 14 amino acids. The germline V and J ends were trimmed by 3 bases and 7 bases, with 15 bases remaining between them. The CDR3 reads CASSQGGDQGEAFF. In DNA form, the CDR3 reads TGTGCCAGCAGCCAGGGGGGTGACCAGGGTGAAGCTTTCTTT.

This clone was seen just once. V is TRBV15 and J is TRBJ2-1; 10 positions agree with TRBD2. The length of the CDR3 is 14 residues. CDR1 is LNHNV, CDR2 YYDKDF, per germline (reference sequence). After removal of 3 bases from V and 11 bases from J, the junction contained 7 bases not matched to a gene. The CDR3 bases are TGTGCCACCAGCAGTACTAGCGGGATAGTCCAGCAGTTCTTC. This gives the protein CATSSTSGIVQQFF.

The rearrangement uses TRBV4-3 and TRBJ2-7, with D tentatively TRBD1 (5 bases). Germline CDR1 is LGHNA and CDR2 is YSLEER. Between the trimmed V and J ends, which lost 1 base and 3 bases, there was a span of 10 bases. The CDR3 extends over 14 amino acids. Here the CDR3 DNA reads TGCGCCAGCAGCCAAGGGGGCAGCGACTACGAGCAGTACTTC. Protein: CASSQGGSDYEQYF.